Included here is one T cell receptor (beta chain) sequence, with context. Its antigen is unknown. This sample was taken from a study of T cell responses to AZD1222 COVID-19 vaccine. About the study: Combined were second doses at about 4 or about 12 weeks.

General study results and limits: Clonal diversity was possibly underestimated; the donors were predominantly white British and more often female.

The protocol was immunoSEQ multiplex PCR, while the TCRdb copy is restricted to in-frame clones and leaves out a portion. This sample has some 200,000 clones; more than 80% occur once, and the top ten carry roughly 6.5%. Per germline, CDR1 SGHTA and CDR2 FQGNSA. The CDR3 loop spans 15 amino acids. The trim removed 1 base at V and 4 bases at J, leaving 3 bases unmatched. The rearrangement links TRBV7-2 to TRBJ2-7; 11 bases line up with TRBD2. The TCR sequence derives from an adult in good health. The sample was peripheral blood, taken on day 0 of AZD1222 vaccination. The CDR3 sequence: CASSLESSGRYEQYF. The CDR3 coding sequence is TGTGCCAGCAGCTTAGAATCTAGCGGGAGGTACGAGCAGTACTTC.